What follows describes a single T cell receptor (beta chain). Its target is unknown. This entry is derived from a study of shared clonotypes between healthy human individuals. Original handling: Filtering differed because ImmunoSEQ produced junction-only sequences that carried no quality scores. Here immunoSEQ multiplex PCR was the method, and the copy in TCRdb shows in-frame clones only, minus some. Clone size and V and J calls were adopted from that table, with D and trimming inferred from the DNA. Of over 2,000,000 clones listed, around 95% are singletons. CD45RO-negative cells were positively selected for CCR7, leaving out terminally differentiated effector memory CD45RA+ cells. Regarding the study as a whole: Generation of non-shared clonotypes was less probable than generation of clonotypes shared by all four donors. Naive CD4 clonotypes overlapped across a few donors at roughly 5%.

The sequence came from a man aged 18 to 30 in good health. Some clones in this sample may be carry-over from other donors' samples. The specimen was naive CD8+ T cells from PBMCs.

Here the CDR3 reads CASGPDYYEQYF. CDR3 in DNA: TGTGCCAGTGGGCCTGACTACTACGAGCAGTACTTC. This chain links TRBV28 with TRBJ2-7, with D tentatively TRBD2 (5 bases). Germline V gene lookup returns CDR1 MDHEN and CDR2 SYDVKM. The length of the CDR3 is 12 residues. Trimming took off 9 bases at V and 3 bases at J, with 12 bases between the two ends. Complete variable domain (other parts from reference TRBV28 and TRBJ2-7): DVKVTQSSRYLVKRTGEKVFLECVQDMDHENMFWYRQDPGLGLRLIYFSYDVKMKEKGDIPEGYSVSREKKERFSLILESASTNQTSMYLCASGPDYYEQYFGPGTRLTVT.